This T cell receptor (beta chain) was identified during a study of T cell responses to AZD1222 COVID-19 vaccine. Study conclusions and caveats: In a largely white British group with more females than males, clonal diversity was possibly underestimated. Unmutated variant regions are reportedly targeted by nearly half of spike-specific TCRs.

Worth noting for this clone: The antigen remains unidentified.

Profiling relied on immunoSEQ multiplex PCR, and the TCRdb table lists in-frame clones only, not all of them. Seen here are about 92,000 clones, roughly nine tenths observed once, and the top ten hold roughly 24%. The germline gives CDR1 MNHEY, CDR2 SVGEGT. Germline trimming cut 6 bases from V and 2 bases from J; bases unmatched to any gene: 9. The CDR3 length is 15 residues. The input for sequencing was peripheral blood, taken on day 0 of AZD1222 vaccination. The chain is built from TRBV6-2 or TRBV6-3 and TRBJ2-7; the match to TRBD1 covers 8 bases. This TCR was sampled from an adult in good health. CDR3 in amino acids: CASSRLGQGAYEQYF. Written as DNA, the CDR3 is TGTGCCAGCAGCCGCCTAGGACAGGGAGCCTACGAGCAGTACTTC.